These 7 T cell receptor beta chains were sequenced from one sample in a study of response to subunit inactivated influenza vaccine. MiXCR was run by TCRdb on the RT-PCR reads, yielding one entry per CDR3 protein. Of about 650,000 distinct CDR3 sequences detected, about a sixth appear once; the ten largest clones hold approximately 10%. The source was PBMCs from blood, collected approximately 12 days after vaccination. Receptor source: a man aged 45-65 years who received an inactivated influenza vaccine.

The chain is built from TRBV7-6 and TRBJ2-3, with unresolved D. Deletions cut 5 bases from V and 2 bases from J, with 14 bases between. CDR3 length equals 15 residues. Germline lookup yields CDR1 SGHVS and CDR2 FNYEAQ. The CDR3, as DNA: TGTGCCAGCAGCGTAAGGACCCTGAACACAGATACGCAGTATTTT. Protein product: CASSVRTLNTDTQYF.

This clonotype was counted many times. The limits of the CDR3 on the DNA are not certain, so only TCRdb's listed CDR3 is given. This sequence joins TRBV6-5 and TRBJ2-7. The CDR3 is 11 residues long, counting both termini. Germline values: CDR1 MNHEY, CDR2 SVGAGI. The CDR3 spells CASSTSGEQYF.

This clonotype was picked up a small number of times. The chain is built from TRBV10-3 and TRBJ1-1; D uncertain. V lost 4 bases and J lost 7, with 10 bases in between. Germline assignment: CDR1 ENHRY and CDR2 SYGVKD. The CDR3 covers 12 residues. DNA for the CDR3: TGTGCCATCAGTGTAGGGCCAGATGAAGCTTTCTTT. Protein product: CAISVGPDEAFF.

This chain uses TRBV7-6 with TRBJ2-1; TRBD2 aligns across 13 bases. Germline-derived CDR1 and CDR2 are SGHVS and FNYEAQ. The CDR3 spans 16 residues. The junction had 9 bases not matched to a gene; V was cut back by 5 bases and J by 8 bases. The DNA of the CDR3 is TGTGCCAGCAGCACCACTAGCGGGGGGGCCTTTGATGAGCAGTTCTTC. This sequence encodes CASSTTSGGAFDEQFF.

The table lists this clonotype with a few counts. The J gene is TRBJ2-5, the V gene TRBV20-1, with no clear D. Germline-derived CDR1 and CDR2 are DFQATT and SNEGSKA (reference sequence). The CDR3 is made up of 13 amino acids. The V gene lost 1 base and the J gene lost 2 bases, with 8 bases spanning the gap. DNA for the CDR3: TGCAGTGCTAGAGCCCCGGGTCAAGAGACCCAGTACTTC. Its protein product is CSARAPGQETQYF.

CDR3 protein: CASSQDTANYNEQFF. In nucleotides, the CDR3 is TGTGCCAGCAGCCAAGACACGGCGAACTACAATGAGCAGTTCTTC. The chain employs TRBV3-1 and TRBJ2-1; no definite D call. CDR1 LGHDT and CDR2 YNNKEL come from the germline V gene (reference sequence). Trimming took 0 bases from V and 3 from J, leaving 9 bases between them. The CDR3 length is 15 residues.

This rearrangement joins TRBV3-1 to TRBJ2-7; 8 bases line up with TRBD2. The CDR3 has 15 residues. Trimming removed 2 bases from V and 6 bases from J; junction bases left unmatched: 9. Germline CDR1 reads LGHDT; CDR2 reads YNNKEL (reference sequence). CDR3 sequence (DNA): TGTGCCAGCAGCCAACCGGGGGGACTAGTGGGCGAGCAGTACTTC. It translates to CASSQPGGLVGEQYF.